The 18 T cell receptor beta chains in this list originate from one sample, sequenced in a study of blood T cell repertoires in COVID-19. Sequencing used immunoSEQ multiplex PCR; TCRdb keeps in-frame clones, though not all of them. The table includes 100,000 or so clones, approximately 90% detected once. Sequencing was performed on peripheral blood. The receptors stem from a middle-aged man with active COVID-19.

The chain couples TRBV2 to TRBJ2-1, with 10 bases aligning to TRBD1. The V gene end was trimmed by 6 bases and the J gene end by 7 bases; junction bases not matched to a gene: 9. The CDR3 runs to 15 residues. CDR1 SNHLY and CDR2 FYNNEI come from the germline V gene. The CDR3 sequence is CASRTGTGVWNEQFF. The CDR3 nucleotides read TGTGCCAGCAGAACAGGGACAGGGGTGTGGAATGAGCAGTTCTTC.

This chain joins TRBV18 and TRBJ1-2; D is ambiguous. The germline V gene encodes CDR1 KGHSH and CDR2 LQKENI. V was cut by 4 bases and J by 2 bases, with 8 bases left in between. CDR3 length: 13 residues. The CDR3 DNA sequence: TGTGCCAGCTCACTGGGCCCGAACTATGGCTACACCTTC. Translation: CASSLGPNYGYTF.

The chain has TRBV27 and TRBJ2-7, with D possibly TRBD2 on 7 matching bases. This CDR3 is 13 amino acids long. V lost 8 bases, J lost 2 bases, and 13 bases lay in between. Germline CDR1 reads MNHEY; CDR2 reads SMNVEV (reference sequence). CDR3: CASGGGGPYEQYF. The CDR3 region has the DNA TGTGCCAGCGGAGGGGGGGGACCCTACGAGCAGTACTTC.

The rearrangement joins TRBV3-1 (or the pseudogene TRBV3-2) to TRBJ2-3; D might be TRBD2 (6 bases). Deletions cut 0 bases from V and 5 bases from J, with 18 bases between. CDR3 size: 17 residues. CDR1 is LGHDT and CDR2 is YNNKEL in the germline V gene (reference sequence). The CDR3 nucleotides are TGTGCCAGCAGCCAAGATCGGGGGAGCCTTGCGGGAGATACGCAGTATTTT. Translated, it gives CASSQDRGSLAGDTQYF.

The genes are TRBV19 and TRBJ2-7, with 9 nucleotides matching TRBD2. There are 16 residues in the CDR3. Germline CDR1 and CDR2: LNHDA and SQIVND (reference sequence). Unmatched junction bases numbered 10, after V lost 3 bases and J lost 4 bases. The CDR3 DNA follows: TGTGCCAGTAGTATGACCGGTGGAGCGGGGGGATACGAGCAGTACTTC. This codes for CASSMTGGAGGYEQYF.

This chain uses TRBV5-1 with TRBJ1-4, with 7 bases fitting TRBD1. V shed 5 bases, J shed 5 bases, and the junction held 6 bases outside the gene matches. CDR1 is SGHRS, CDR2 YFSETQ, per germline. This CDR3 is built from 14 residues. As DNA, the CDR3 is TGCGCCAGCAGGTCCCGAGGGGGCAATGAAAAACTGTTTTTT. Protein: CASRSRGGNEKLFF.

This clone has a single count. The rearrangement uses TRBV14 and TRBJ2-7; D is uncertain. V lost 4 bases, J lost 4 bases, and 11 bases lay in between. From germline, CDR1 is SGHDN and CDR2 FVKESK. The CDR3 is 13 residues long. CDR3 region: CASSPLPEYEQYF. CDR3 coding DNA: TGTGCCAGCAGCCCCCTTCCCGAGTACGAGCAGTACTTC.

The chain has TRBV2 and TRBJ2-7, with D maybe TRBD2 (7 bases). Germline CDR1 is SNHLY and CDR2 is FYNNEI. V lost 8 bases, J lost 7 bases, and 21 bases lay in between. There are 14 residues in the CDR3. The CDR3 sequence is CASGGGVLPGEQYF. The DNA for the CDR3 is TGTGCCAGCGGGGGGGGCGTGCTCCCCGGAGAGCAGTACTTC.

The V gene is TRBV5-4, the J gene TRBJ2-2; perhaps TRBD1 as D (5 bases). The CDR3 is 15 amino acids. Germline V gene data show CDR1 as SGHNT and CDR2 as YYREEE (reference sequence). The ends were cut back, 4 bases at V and 2 bases at J, with 12 bases in the middle. DNA for the CDR3: TGTGCCAGCAGCCTCGGACACCCAAACACCGGGGAGCTGTTTTTT. Translated: CASSLGHPNTGELFF.

This clone was seen a few times. The CDR3 bases are TGTGCCAGCAGCCGCAGGGTCTCTGGAAACACCATATATTTT. This translates into CASSRRVSGNTIYF. V and J are TRBV7-9 and TRBJ1-3, with D possibly TRBD1 on 5 matching bases. Per the germline V gene, CDR1 is SEHNR and CDR2 is FQNEAQ (reference sequence). This CDR3 spans 14 amino acids. V was pared by 5 bases and J by 0 bases, with 8 bases between. Full variable domain (missing parts from reference TRBV7-9 and TRBJ1-3): DTGVSQNPRHKITKRGQNVTFRCDPISEHNRLYWYRQTLGQGPEFLTYFQNEAQLEKSRLLSDRFSAERPKGSFSTLEIQRTEQGDSAMYLCASSRRVSGNTIYFGEGSWLTVV.

The rearrangement uses TRBV27 and TRBJ2-2, with 8 bases that match TRBD1. Germline assignment: CDR1 MNHEY and CDR2 SMNVEV (reference sequence). V shed 6 bases and J 7 bases; nucleotides not matched to a gene: 7. The CDR3 totals 14 residues. The CDR3 reads CASSQGQGSGELFF. CDR3 bases: TGTGCCAGCAGCCAAGGACAGGGCAGCGGGGAGCTGTTTTTT.

The gene calls are TRBV6-2 or TRBV6-3 and TRBJ2-3, with 9 bases lining up with TRBD2. The germline gives CDR1 MNHEY, CDR2 SVGEGT. This CDR3 is built from 15 residues. V shed 5 bases, J shed 6 bases, and the junction held 9 bases outside the gene matches. The CDR3 reads CASSTRGGGSDTQYF. CDR3 in DNA: TGTGCCAGCAGTACGCGGGGGGGCGGGTCCGATACGCAGTATTTT.

V is TRBV19 and J is TRBJ1-1, with TRBD1 matching 7 bases. Germline V gene lookup returns CDR1 LNHDA and CDR2 SQIVND (reference sequence). The CDR3 loop spans 15 amino acids. Trimming removed 5 bases from V and 1 base from J; junction bases left unmatched: 7. This chain's CDR3 is CASSPGQIANTEAFF. The CDR3 DNA follows: TGTGCCAGTAGTCCGGGACAGATCGCGAACACTGAAGCTTTCTTT.

In this sample, this clone turned up a few times. This chain joins TRBV15 and TRBJ2-3; D might be TRBD1 (5 bases). This CDR3 is built from 14 residues. Trimming took off 9 bases at V and 0 bases at J, with 13 bases between the two ends. The V gene's germline CDR1 is LNHNV and CDR2 YYDKDF (reference sequence). CDR3 region: CATSRGRSTDTQYF. In DNA, the CDR3 is TGTGCCACTTCAAGGGGTCGTAGCACAGATACGCAGTATTTT.

V gene TRBV9 combines with J gene TRBJ1-1; weak D call: TRBD1 (5 bases). The CDR3 extends over 16 amino acids. Germline V gene data show CDR1 as SGDLS and CDR2 as YYNGEE. V gave up 0 bases and J gave up 2 bases, with 14 bases separating them. The CDR3 region is CASSVDAGTGNTEAFF. The CDR3 nucleotides read TGTGCCAGCAGCGTAGATGCGGGGACCGGCAACACTGAAGCTTTCTTT.

The CDR3 nucleotides read TGTGCCAGCAGTCAGGGACTAGCGGGGGTCACAGATACGCAGTATTTT. Protein sequence: CASSQGLAGVTDTQYF. The chain has TRBV6-2 or TRBV6-3 and TRBJ2-3, with 14 bases aligning to TRBD2. CDR3 size: 16 residues. The trim removed 5 bases at V and 2 bases at J, leaving 3 bases unmatched. Looked up from germline, CDR1 is MNHEY and CDR2 is SVGEGT.

The chain couples TRBV7-2 to TRBJ2-7; D perhaps matches TRBD2 (5 bases). The CDR3 is 13 amino acids. V dropped 2 bases and J dropped 9 bases, with 14 bases sitting between them. Germline loops: CDR1 SGHTA, CDR2 FQGNSA. This CDR3 is CASSLYVSGSQYF. CDR3 DNA sequence: TGTGCCAGCAGCTTATACGTCTCGGGGTCGCAGTACTTC.

The genes are TRBV3-1 (or the pseudogene TRBV3-2) and TRBJ2-2; tentative D call: TRBD2 (6 bases). Germline V gene lookup returns CDR1 LGHDT and CDR2 YNNKEL (reference sequence). Trimming cost V 0 bases and J 1 base, with 6 bases left between them. The CDR3 extends over 15 amino acids. The CDR3 protein is CASSQEGGNTGELFF. DNA of the CDR3: TGTGCCAGCAGCCAAGAGGGAGGGAACACCGGGGAGCTGTTTTTT.